This T cell receptor beta chain originates from a study of shared clonotypes between healthy human individuals. Study-wide findings and caveats: Clonotype sharing levels among donors were expected to vary with sequencing depth.

This clone was recorded a few times. Its cognate antigen is unknown. An assay was performed, and its level was deep. TCRdb's table, derived via immunoSEQ multiplex PCR, lists solely in-frame clones and lacks some. This table holds fewer than 700,000 clones, around 77% found once. This clonotype originated in a woman in her forties in good health. Some clones in this sample may be carry-over from other donors' samples. Sequencing input: PBMCs.

The DNA of the CDR3 is TGTGCCAGTAGTACCAGGACTAGCGGGAGAGGGTCTTACAATGAGCAGTTCTTC. This codes for CASSTRTSGRGSYNEQFF. The chain recombines TRBV19 with TRBJ2-1; 13 nucleotides align to TRBD2. Per the germline V gene, CDR1 is LNHDA and CDR2 is SQIVND (reference sequence). V shed 4 bases and J 4 bases; nucleotides not matched to a gene: 10. The length of the CDR3 is 18 residues.